This T cell receptor (beta chain) was captured by sequencing in a study of response to subunit inactivated influenza vaccine. TCRdb re-derived calls from the RT-PCR reads in MiXCR, one entry per CDR3 protein. The table has about 570,000 distinct CDR3 sequences, roughly 12% seen once. The CDR3 covers 14 residues. The V gene's germline CDR1 is MDHEN and CDR2 SYDVKM. Trimming left V 10 bases short and J 6 bases short, with 19 bases between. The same sample was also studied in work on T cells expressing NK-cell markers. According to that study: The authors generated TCR beta cDNA through 5'RACE template switching with UMIs.

This chain joins TRBV28 and TRBJ2-1; no definite D call. Sequences were derived from PBMCs from blood, sampled on the day of vaccination. The clonotype comes from a man aged 45-65 years who received an inactivated influenza vaccine. Written as DNA, the CDR3 is TGTGCCATCGGCCCCGGCCTCTTCTGCAATGAGCAGTTCTTC. Translated, it gives CAIGPGLFCNEQFF.